This T cell receptor (beta chain) was observed in a study of cytomegalovirus exposure and HLA in healthy donors. The primer mix had 60 Vbeta and 13 Jbeta primers. Under the authors' procedure: About 11 million of the about 80 million unique TCR beta chains counted in a later analysis were shared. Sequencing used immunoSEQ multiplex PCR; TCRdb keeps in-frame clones, though not all of them. V, J and clone size are those of that table, while D and trimming were read from the DNA. The repertoire includes about 150,000 clones, around four fifths of them detected once, and roughly 7.8% sits in the top ten. Germline CDR1 and CDR2: MNHNS and SASEGT. The CDR3 has 12 residues. V was trimmed by 8 bases and J by 3 bases, leaving 10 bases between them.

The specimen sequenced was PBMCs. The origin of this receptor is a woman aged 45-65 years in good health and CMV-seropositive. The chain couples TRBV6-1 to TRBJ1-1, with D unresolved. The DNA for the CDR3 is TGTGCCAGCGATACTGGGCACACTGAAGCTTTCTTT. The encoded protein is CASDTGHTEAFF.